The rows below give T cell receptor beta chains drawn from one sample of a study of response to subunit inactivated influenza vaccine. One entry per CDR3 protein, called by TCRdb with MiXCR from the RT-PCR reads. Of approximately 500,000 distinct CDR3 sequences listed, around 13% are singletons. The sequences come from PBMCs from blood, collected roughly 6 weeks after vaccination. The source of these receptors is a man aged 45 to 65 who received an inactivated influenza vaccine. Both conserved end residues are part of each CDR3. Fields, in order: CDR3 protein, V gene, J gene.

CSARRGQSTYEQYF	TRBV20-1	TRBJ2-7
CATGAGQGSTEQFF	TRBV6-1	TRBJ2-1
CASSEDTDTQYF	TRBV2	TRBJ2-3
CASSQYRGLGNTIYF	TRBV6-1	TRBJ1-3
CASSQDMGTDYGYTF	TRBV4-2	TRBJ1-2
CASSFRRANDGDTQYF	TRBV5-6	TRBJ2-3
CASSVSGATNTEAFF	TRBV9	TRBJ1-1
CGGGGRFAEAFF	TRBV20-1	TRBJ1-1
CASSYSPGTGTEAFF	TRBV6-2/TRBV6-3	TRBJ1-1
CASSFSFRGAKNIQYF	TRBV27	TRBJ2-4
CASGSNSGGPGEQYF	TRBV28	TRBJ2-7
CASSLASEANYGYTF	TRBV7-2	TRBJ1-2
CASSSGQGYTF	TRBV7-9	TRBJ1-2
CASSAIGRSSYNEQFF	TRBV7-9	TRBJ2-1
CASSYRAGEPQHF	TRBV7-2	TRBJ1-5
CASSSRGGLTAEAFF	TRBV11-2	TRBJ1-1
CASSRTSLAGELFF	TRBV12-3/TRBV12-4	TRBJ2-2
CASSFDLGGQYF	TRBV5-1	TRBJ2-7
CSARRTGYSNQPQHF	TRBV20-1	TRBJ1-5
CASSPAGVYNEQFF	TRBV27	TRBJ2-1
CASSPFFGRAGTSTDTQYF	TRBV4-1	TRBJ2-3
CASGMGKETQYF	TRBV5-1	TRBJ2-5
CSAHPPGRRQETQYF	TRBV20-1	TRBJ2-5
CVSSLGGGYYEQYF	TRBV7-2	TRBJ2-7
CSARGWSGGLAASSTDTQYF	TRBV20-1	TRBJ2-3
CASSYSMGGAYEQYF	TRBV6-2/TRBV6-3	TRBJ2-7
CASSLVGSYGYTF	TRBV12-3/TRBV12-4	TRBJ1-2
CASRSGGVAYEQYF	TRBV6-1	TRBJ2-7
CASSPRLGRGSPLHF	TRBV12-3/TRBV12-4	TRBJ1-6
CASSESYGGAYNEQFF	TRBV10-1	TRBJ2-1
CATQRDSSYNEQFF	TRBV12-3/TRBV12-4	TRBJ2-1
CSAKMTWPVTDTQYF	TRBV20-1	TRBJ2-3
CASSWTGKKAYEQYF	TRBV12-3/TRBV12-4	TRBJ2-7
CSVEEGQKPSYEQYF	TRBV29-1	TRBJ2-7
CASSVDGNYNEQFF	TRBV9	TRBJ2-1
CASSQDDFSYNEQFF	TRBV4-1	TRBJ2-1
CAISEKGQGNYGYTF	TRBV10-3	TRBJ1-2
CASSYDLAGADTQYF	TRBV27	TRBJ2-3
CASSLAGIVEEKFF	TRBV5-1	TRBJ2-1
CASSFSLKRPDANEQFF	TRBV7-9	TRBJ2-1
CSARGAGGYEQYF	TRBV20-1	TRBJ2-7
CASSQVGSQGNQPQHF	TRBV4-1	TRBJ1-5
CASRGTGYTEAFF	TRBV6-1	TRBJ1-1
CASSLGTAADTQYF	TRBV12-3/TRBV12-4	TRBJ2-3
CASSQTQGSYNEQFF	TRBV6-1	TRBJ2-1
CSASKDGLAGAWRTGELFF	TRBV20-1	TRBJ2-2
CASSQTDRVATEAFF	TRBV4-2	TRBJ1-1
CASSSGPQGLAFF	TRBV6-6	TRBJ1-1
CASSLFRDNTEAFF	TRBV5-5	TRBJ1-1
CASRTGTGGLRSNQPQHF	TRBV19	TRBJ1-5
CASSPGGRQYF	TRBV7-4	TRBJ2-5
CASSHLRGGLNEQFF	TRBV4-3	TRBJ2-1
CASSLDSFSPLHF	TRBV12-3/TRBV12-4	TRBJ1-6